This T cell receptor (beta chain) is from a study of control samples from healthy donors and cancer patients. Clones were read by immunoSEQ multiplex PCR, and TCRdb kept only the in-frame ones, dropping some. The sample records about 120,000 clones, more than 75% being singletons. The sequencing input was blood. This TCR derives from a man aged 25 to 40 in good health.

The CDR3 protein is CASSLMPADTQYF. CDR3 nucleotide sequence: TGTGCCAGCAGCTTAATGCCGGCAGATACGCAGTATTTT. This chain links TRBV7-9 with TRBJ2-3; D is unresolved. This CDR3 spans 13 amino acids. Deletions cut 2 bases from V and 4 bases from J, with 7 bases between. From germline, CDR1 is SEHNR and CDR2 FQNEAQ (reference sequence). The whole variable domain, remainder taken from reference TRBV7-9 and TRBJ2-3, is DTGVSQNPRHKITKRGQNVTFRCDPISEHNRLYWYRQTLGQGPEFLTYFQNEAQLEKSRLLSDRFSAERPKGSFSTLEIQRTEQGDSAMYLCASSLMPADTQYFGPGTRLTVL.